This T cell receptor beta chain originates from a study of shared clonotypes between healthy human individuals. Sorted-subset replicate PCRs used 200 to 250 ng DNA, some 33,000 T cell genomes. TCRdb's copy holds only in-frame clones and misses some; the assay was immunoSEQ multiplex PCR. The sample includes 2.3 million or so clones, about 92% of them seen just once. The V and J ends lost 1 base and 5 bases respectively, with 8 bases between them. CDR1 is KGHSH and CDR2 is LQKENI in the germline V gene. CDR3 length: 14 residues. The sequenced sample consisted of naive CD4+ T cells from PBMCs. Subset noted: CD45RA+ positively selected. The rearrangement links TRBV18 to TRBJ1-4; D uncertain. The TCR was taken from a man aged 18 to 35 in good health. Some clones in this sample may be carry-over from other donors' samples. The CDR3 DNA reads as TGTGCCAGCTCACCACTCAGTGGGAATGAAAAACTGTTTTTT. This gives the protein CASSPLSGNEKLFF. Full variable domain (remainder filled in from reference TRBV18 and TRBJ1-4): NAGVMQNPRHLVRRRGQEARLRCSPMKGHSHVYWYRQLPEEGLKFMVYLQKENIIDESGMPKERFSAEFPKEGPSILRIQQVVRGDSAAYFCASSPLSGNEKLFFGSGTQLSVL.